The sequence of this TCR beta chain was determined in a study of identical twins. Everyone who gave samples was a healthy Caucasian. This clonotype appeared a few times. A universal primer site arose from template switching, and cDNA bore unique molecular identifiers. TCRdb independently ran MiXCR on the 5' RACE reads; one entry per CDR3 protein. The sample holds 460,000 or so distinct CDR3 sequences, approximately 15% seen once. These data were also filed under a second study, of yellow fever vaccine responses in identical twins.

Sequenced material: CD4+ T cells sorted from blood. The origin of this receptor is a woman between 18 and 30 years old in good health.

CDR3 sequence: CASRTGTGHYEQYF. CDR3 DNA sequence: TGTGCCAGCAGAACCGGGACAGGGCACTACGAGCAGTACTTC. The chain is built from TRBV12-3 or TRBV12-4 and TRBJ2-7; 9 bases agree with TRBD1. After removal of 6 bases from V and 3 bases from J, the junction contained 6 bases not matched to a gene. The CDR3 covers 14 residues.